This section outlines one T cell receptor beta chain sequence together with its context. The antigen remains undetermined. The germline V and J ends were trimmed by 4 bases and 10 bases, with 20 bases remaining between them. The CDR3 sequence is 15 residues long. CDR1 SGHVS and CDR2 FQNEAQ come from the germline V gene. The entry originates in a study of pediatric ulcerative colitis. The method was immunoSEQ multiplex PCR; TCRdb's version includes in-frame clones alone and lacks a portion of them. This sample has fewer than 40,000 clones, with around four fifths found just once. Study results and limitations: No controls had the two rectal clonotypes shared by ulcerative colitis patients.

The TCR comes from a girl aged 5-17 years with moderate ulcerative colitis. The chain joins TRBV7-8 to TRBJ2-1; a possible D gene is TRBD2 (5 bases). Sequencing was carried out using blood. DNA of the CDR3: TGTGCCAGCAGCTCTGGACTGCCCCCGCCTCCGGAGCAGTTCTTC. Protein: CASSSGLPPPPEQFF.